Listed here are 14 T cell receptor beta chains from one sample, sequenced in a study of regulatory T cells in long-lasting Graves disease. Time point noted: newly diagnosed GD, antithyroid drugs for less than 3 months. Extracted RNA from PBMCs served as the source of the TCR library. Researchers made TCR beta libraries by using iRepertoire HTBI primers and running Arm-PCR on CDR3 regions. One entry per CDR3 protein results from TCRdb running MiXCR on the multiplex PCR reads. The profile shows some 600,000 distinct CDR3 sequences, about 16% of them singletons. These data were also filed under a second study, of T cells in Graves' hyperthyroidism and ophthalmopathy.

Specimen: peripheral blood mononuclear cells (PBMCs), collected at new diagnosis, from a patient treated with antithyroid drugs. Source of these receptors: a man aged 18 to 30 with Graves disease.

This clonotype was seen a handful of times. V and J are TRBV5-1 and TRBJ2-5; D remains unclear. The CDR3 totals 13 residues. Germline-derived CDR1 and CDR2 are SGHRS and YFSETQ. Trimming cost V 3 bases and J 5 bases, with 11 bases left between them. In DNA, the CDR3 is TGCGCCAGCAGCTCAATGGGCCTGGAGACCCAGTACTTC. Translated, it gives CASSSMGLETQYF.

The gene calls are TRBV19 and TRBJ2-7; 9 nucleotides align to TRBD1. Germline V lookup: CDR1 LNHDA, CDR2 SQIVND (reference sequence). V was clipped by 5 bases and J by 5 bases; unmatched bases: 10. This CDR3 comprises 15 residues. CDR3 DNA sequence: TGTGCCAGTAGTTACAGGACAGGGGTAGTCGACGAGCAGTACTTC. This encodes CASSYRTGVVDEQYF. The full variable domain, its missing parts supplied by reference TRBV19 and TRBJ2-7, is DGGITQSPKYLFRKEGQNVTLSCEQNLNHDAMYWYRQDPGQGLRLIYYSQIVNDFQKGDIAEGYSVSREKKESFPLTVTSAQKNPTAFYLCASSYRTGVVDEQYFGPGTRLTVT.

This clonotype was detected many times. The CDR3 region is CASSPSGPNEKLFF. CDR3 DNA: TGTGCCAGCAGTCCGTCCGGGCCTAATGAAAAACTGTTTTTT. This chain connects TRBV7-3 to TRBJ1-4; D ambiguous. CDR1 SGHTA and CDR2 FQGTGA come from the germline V gene. The CDR3 contains 14 residues. Trimming removed 6 bases at V and 3 bases at J, with 11 bases between.

The chain is built from TRBV10-3 and TRBJ1-2; 7 positions agree with TRBD1. Trimming took 3 bases from V and 4 from J; bases not matched to a gene: 8. From germline, CDR1 is ENHRY and CDR2 SYGVKD. This CDR3 region has 15 residues. CDR3 sequence: CAISDSGGPVYGYTF. CDR3 nucleotides: TGTGCCATCAGTGACTCAGGGGGACCAGTCTATGGCTACACCTTC.

As regards this clonotype: The junction departs from the called germline gene at one end, perhaps through a read error. The V gene is TRBV6-1, the J gene TRBJ2-7, with D uncertain. Germline V CDR1 and CDR2: MNHNS, SASEGT. CDR3 length: 12 residues. This CDR3 reads CAISPQDYEQYF. CDR3 in DNA: TGTGCCATCAGTCCTCAGGACTACGAGCAGTACTTC.

At least ten counts were recorded for this clonotype. This sequence joins TRBV6-5 and TRBJ2-7; 10 nucleotides line up with TRBD1. Per germline, CDR1 MNHEY and CDR2 SVGAGI. The CDR3 is 14 amino acids. The V gene end was trimmed by 0 bases and the J gene end by 10 bases; junction bases not matched to a gene: 6. Written as DNA, the CDR3 is TGTGCCAGCAGTTACTCGGGACAGGGGCCCTTTCAGTACTTC. Translation: CASSYSGQGPFQYF.

The CDR3 sequence is CASSRQDSATGQYF. CDR3 nucleotides: TGCGCCAGCAGCCGACAGGACTCGGCTACGGGGCAGTACTTC. The gene calls are TRBV4-1 and TRBJ2-7; TRBD1 is a possible D gene (6 bases). Germline CDR1 is MGHRA and CDR2 is YSYEKL. The CDR3 runs 14 residues. Trimming cost V 4 bases and J 9 bases, with 19 bases left between them.

The rearrangement joins TRBV15 to TRBJ2-7; TRBD2 aligns across 8 bases. Germline assignment: CDR1 LNHNV and CDR2 YYDKDF (reference sequence). This CDR3 has 15 amino acids. V lost 0 bases to trimming and J lost 3 bases; unmatched junction nucleotides: 4. The CDR3 bases are TGTGCCACCAGCAGAGAACGCCTAGCGGGCTACGAGCAGTACTTC. Its protein is CATSRERLAGYEQYF.

This clonotype was recorded a few times. V is TRBV7-9 and J is TRBJ1-2, with D perhaps matching TRBD1 (5 bases). V gave up 3 bases and J gave up 4 bases, with 12 bases separating them. The CDR3 is 14 amino acids. Looked up from germline, CDR1 is SEHNR and CDR2 is FQNEAQ (reference sequence). The CDR3 spells CASSFEGALYGYTF. CDR3 coding DNA: TGTGCCAGCAGCTTCGAAGGGGCCCTCTATGGCTACACCTTC.

V is TRBV3-1 and J is TRBJ2-7, with 11 positions matching TRBD2. With V trimmed by 0 bases and J by 5 bases, 6 bases remained unmatched. The CDR3 is made up of 16 amino acids. Germline V CDR1 and CDR2: LGHDT, YNNKEL (reference sequence). The CDR3 coding sequence is TGTGCCAGCAGCCAAGAAGAGACTAGCGGGACCCACGAGCAGTACTTC. Its protein product is CASSQEETSGTHEQYF.

This clonotype has a count of ten or more. This sequence joins TRBV7-9 and TRBJ2-1, with D possibly being TRBD2 (6 bases). Germline assignment: CDR1 SEHNR and CDR2 FQNEAQ (reference sequence). Trimming removed 11 bases at V and 9 bases at J, with 14 bases between. This CDR3 contains 11 residues. CDR3 amino acids: CAGRGSGEQFF. CDR3 sequence (DNA): TGTGCCGGCCGGGGGTCGGGTGAGCAGTTCTTC.

This clonotype is labeled as large. This chain links TRBV5-1 with TRBJ2-1; 7 bases are shared with TRBD2. The CDR3 runs 15 residues. V lost 4 bases, J lost 3 bases, and 7 bases stayed unmatched. CDR1 is SGHRS, CDR2 YFSETQ, per germline. The CDR3 loop reads CASSIELAIYNEQFF. The CDR3, as DNA: TGCGCCAGCAGCATCGAACTAGCGATCTACAATGAGCAGTTCTTC.

This clonotype was observed a handful of times. This rearrangement joins TRBV7-9 to TRBJ1-5, with D perhaps matching TRBD1 (5 bases). V was cut by 5 bases and J by 9 bases, with 11 bases left in between. The CDR3 spans 12 residues. The germline V gene encodes CDR1 SEHNR and CDR2 FQNEAQ (reference sequence). Here the CDR3 reads CASSPQQGPQHF. The CDR3, as DNA: TGTGCCAGCAGCCCACAGCAGGGGCCCCAGCATTTT.

The chain links TRBV6-1 to TRBJ1-2; D not certain. Trimming took off 6 bases at V and 2 bases at J, with 10 bases between the two ends. This CDR3 is 13 amino acids long. Germline V gives CDR1 MNHNS, CDR2 SASEGT. DNA for the CDR3: TGTGCCAGCAGGTCGGCGGGCAACTATGGCTACACCTTC. Its translation is CASRSAGNYGYTF.